The source of this T cell receptor beta chain is a study of T cells in Graves' hyperthyroidism and ophthalmopathy. Study-wide points: The blood repertoire included most of the expanded thyroid clonotypes above 0.001. From stable hyperthyroidism, ophthalmopathy was set apart by a 13 V-J model.

This clonotype appeared many times. Its specificity is unknown. Using RNA transcripts as the source, TCR beta CDR3 regions were amplified. Using the HTBI primer set, a first-round RT-PCR was run on the TCR CDR3. TCRdb used MiXCR to reprocess the multiplex PCR reads, holding one entry per CDR3 protein. The sample has under 450,000 distinct CDR3 sequences; approximately 14% are singletons. The CDR3 consists of 15 residues. Germline V gives CDR1 LGHDT, CDR2 YNNKEL (reference sequence). The trim removed 2 bases at V and 6 bases at J, leaving 3 bases unmatched. The sample comprised blood. This sequence was found in a young woman with Graves' hyperthyroidism. The genes are TRBV3-1 and TRBJ2-1; TRBD1 matches 11 bases. For the CDR3, the DNA is TGTGCCAGCAGCCAATTCGGGACAGGGGGCAATGAGCAGTTCTTC. The encoded protein is CASSQFGTGGNEQFF.